The rows below give T cell receptor beta chains drawn from one sample of a study of blood T cell repertoires in COVID-19. Produced via immunoSEQ multiplex PCR; TCRdb's table is partial and in-frame only. This repertoire shows under 300,000 clones, about 85% found once; its top ten account for about 7%. The sequenced sample consisted of PBMCs or T cells enriched from blood (not recorded which). These receptor sequences come from a woman aged 45-65 years who had been exposed to COVID-19. CDR3s include the opening cysteine and the closing phenylalanine or tryptophan. Each record gives: V gene, clone size, J gene, D gene, CDR3 protein, CDR3 DNA. A D gene is named only where the DNA matches it firmly. Some rows mark clone size as missing; the rest say once, few, many or name a class of expanded clone.

v_gene: TRBV27; abundance: once; j_gene: TRBJ2-1; d_gene: -; CDR3aa: CASSPGSGVRPPSSYNEQFF; CDR3nt: TGTGCCAGCAGTCCAGGGTCGGGGGTAAGGCCTCCGAGCTCCTACAATGAGCAGTTCTTC
v_gene: TRBV14; abundance: -; j_gene: TRBJ2-5; d_gene: -; CDR3aa: CASSQDGRGAAETQYF; CDR3nt: TGTGCCAGCAGCCAAGACGGACGGGGGGCTGCGGAGACCCAGTACTTC
v_gene: TRBV7-9; abundance: -; j_gene: TRBJ1-3; d_gene: TRBD1; CDR3aa: CASSSGQGGNTIYF; CDR3nt: TGTGCCAGCAGCTCAGGACAGGGTGGAAACACCATATATTTT
v_gene: TRBV13; abundance: -; j_gene: TRBJ1-1; d_gene: -; CDR3aa: CASSIGARTENTEAFF; CDR3nt: TGTGCCAGCAGCATCGGGGCCCGGACAGAAAACACTGAAGCTTTCTTT
v_gene: TRBV2; abundance: once; j_gene: TRBJ1-5; d_gene: -; CDR3aa: CASSVSGASNQPQHF; CDR3nt: TGTGCCAGCAGTGTCTCAGGGGCCAGCAATCAGCCCCAGCATTTT
v_gene: TRBV2; abundance: -; j_gene: TRBJ1-1; d_gene: TRBD1; CDR3aa: CASGRVHRGLVNTEAFF; CDR3nt: TGTGCCAGCGGGAGGGTACACAGGGGGTTAGTGAACACTGAAGCTTTCTTT
v_gene: TRBV4-1; abundance: once; j_gene: TRBJ2-7; d_gene: TRBD2; CDR3aa: CASSQVEGSGGTYEQYF; CDR3nt: TGCGCCAGCAGCCAAGTGGAGGGCAGCGGGGGGACGTACGAGCAGTACTTC
v_gene: TRBV19; abundance: -; j_gene: TRBJ1-2; d_gene: TRBD1; CDR3aa: CASSIAGGRGYTF; CDR3nt: TGTGCCAGTAGTATAGCAGGGGGCCGTGGCTACACCTTC
v_gene: TRBV19; abundance: -; j_gene: TRBJ2-3; d_gene: TRBD1; CDR3aa: CASRDRSASTDTQYF; CDR3nt: TGTGCCAGCAGGGACAGGTCTGCTAGCACAGATACGCAGTATTTT
v_gene: TRBV21-1; abundance: -; j_gene: TRBJ2-5; d_gene: -; CDR3aa: CASSKEASGAPDEETQYF; CDR3nt: TGTGCCAGCAGCAAAGAGGCAAGTGGGGCCCCCGATGAAGAGACCCAGTACTTC
v_gene: TRBV27; abundance: -; j_gene: TRBJ2-3; d_gene: TRBD2; CDR3aa: CASSSPAGESTDTQYF; CDR3nt: TGTGCCAGCAGTTCCCCAGCGGGGGAAAGCACAGATACGCAGTATTTT
v_gene: TRBV30; abundance: -; j_gene: TRBJ1-2; d_gene: TRBD1; CDR3aa: CAWSRGQGYYGYTF; CDR3nt: TGTGCCTGGAGTAGGGGACAGGGGTACTATGGCTACACCTTC
v_gene: TRBV19; abundance: -; j_gene: TRBJ1-5; d_gene: -; CDR3aa: CASSTTGSNQPQHF; CDR3nt: TGTGCCAGTAGTACTACAGGGAGCAATCAGCCCCAGCATTTT
v_gene: TRBV12-3/TRBV12-4; abundance: few; j_gene: TRBJ1-1; d_gene: -; CDR3aa: CASSFGNTEAFF; CDR3nt: TGTGCCAGCAGTTTCGGGAACACTGAAGCTTTCTTT
v_gene: TRBV14; abundance: -; j_gene: TRBJ2-3; d_gene: -; CDR3aa: CASSQRRHTDTQYF; CDR3nt: TGTGCCAGCAGCCAACGAAGACATACAGATACGCAGTATTTT
v_gene: TRBV19; abundance: -; j_gene: TRBJ2-2; d_gene: -; CDR3aa: CASSMEGRGGELFF; CDR3nt: TGTGCCAGTAGTATGGAGGGGCGAGGCGGGGAGCTGTTTTTT
v_gene: TRBV11-3; abundance: -; j_gene: TRBJ2-2; d_gene: -; CDR3aa: CASTGGLTGELFF; CDR3nt: TGTGCCAGCACTGGGGGCCTTACCGGGGAGCTGTTTTTT
v_gene: TRBV6-6; abundance: -; j_gene: TRBJ1-6; d_gene: -; CDR3aa: CASRTGGLRGNSPLHF; CDR3nt: TGTGCCAGCAGGACGGGGGGCCTTAGAGGGAATTCACCCCTCCACTTT
v_gene: TRBV28; abundance: -; j_gene: TRBJ2-7; d_gene: TRBD1; CDR3aa: CASSLMRQGAGYEQYF; CDR3nt: TGTGCCAGCAGTTTGATGAGACAGGGGGCGGGCTACGAGCAGTACTTC
v_gene: TRBV30; abundance: once; j_gene: TRBJ1-2; d_gene: -; CDR3aa: CASGVANYGYTF; CDR3nt: TGTGCCTCCGGTGTGGCTAACTATGGCTACACCTTC
v_gene: TRBV12-3/TRBV12-4; abundance: once; j_gene: TRBJ1-1; d_gene: -; CDR3aa: CASTLGPTEAFF; CDR3nt: TGTGCCAGCACCCTGGGGCCCACTGAAGCTTTCTTT
v_gene: TRBV6-1; abundance: -; j_gene: TRBJ2-1; d_gene: TRBD2; CDR3aa: CASSEASGVYNEQFF; CDR3nt: TGTGCCAGCAGTGAAGCTAGCGGGGTGTACAATGAGCAGTTCTTC
v_gene: TRBV30; abundance: -; j_gene: TRBJ1-1; d_gene: -; CDR3aa: CAWSRQRNTEAFF; CDR3nt: TGTGCCTGGAGTCGACAGCGGAACACTGAAGCTTTCTTT
v_gene: TRBV3-1/TRBV3-2; abundance: -; j_gene: TRBJ1-1; d_gene: -; CDR3aa: CASSQGDRSSEAFF; CDR3nt: TGTGCCAGCAGCCAAGGAGACAGGTCGTCCGAAGCTTTCTTT
v_gene: TRBV19; abundance: -; j_gene: TRBJ2-7; d_gene: TRBD1; CDR3aa: CASSPGQGAYEQYF; CDR3nt: TGTGCCAGTAGTCCGGGACAGGGAGCTTACGAGCAGTACTTC
v_gene: TRBV9; abundance: -; j_gene: TRBJ1-2; d_gene: -; CDR3aa: CASGGVEFYGYTF; CDR3nt: TGTGCCAGCGGGGGGGTGGAATTCTATGGCTACACCTTC
v_gene: TRBV19; abundance: -; j_gene: TRBJ1-1; d_gene: -; CDR3aa: CASSIPQGRNTEAFF; CDR3nt: TGTGCCAGTAGTATACCACAGGGAAGGAACACTGAAGCTTTCTTT
v_gene: TRBV4-1; abundance: -; j_gene: TRBJ2-3; d_gene: -; CDR3aa: CASSPLVGDTQYF; CDR3nt: TGCGCCAGCAGCCCGCTGGTCGGAGATACGCAGTATTTT
v_gene: TRBV7-2; abundance: -; j_gene: TRBJ2-7; d_gene: -; CDR3aa: CASSLTGYEQYF; CDR3nt: TGTGCCAGCAGCTTAACAGGGTACGAGCAGTACTTC